This is a list of T cell receptor beta chains from one sample in a study of blood T cell repertoires in COVID-19. Produced via immunoSEQ multiplex PCR; TCRdb's table is partial and in-frame only. This sample yields about 200,000 clones, of which 83% are seen a single time; about 4.8% belongs to the top ten. The specimen sequenced was PBMCs or T cells enriched from blood (not recorded which). These receptors all come from a woman aged 45-65 years who had been exposed to COVID-19. The CDR3 runs from the conserved cysteine through the conserved F or W. The order of the fields is J gene, clone size, CDR3 length, V gene, D gene, CDR3 DNA, CDR3 protein. D genes are given only for firm matches. Some rows have no size entry. The others give once, few or many, or a class for an expanded clone.

>TRBJ1-1|NA|10|TRBV11-3|NA
TGTGCCAGCAGGAAACGGGAAGCTTTCTTT
CASRKREAFF
>TRBJ1-2|NA|14|TRBV12-5|TRBD1
TGTGCTAGTGGTCCGCCGGGACAGGGCAAGGACTACACCTTC
CASGPPGQGKDYTF
>TRBJ1-3|NA|14|TRBV6-6|TRBD1
TGTGCCAGCGGGACAGGGGGCTCTGGAAACACCATATATTTT
CASGTGGSGNTIYF
>TRBJ2-1|NA|15|TRBV5-1|TRBD2
TGCGCCAGCAGCTTGCTCTCGAGCGGGGGTACTGAGCAGTTCTTC
CASSLLSSGGTEQFF
>TRBJ2-3|NA|15|TRBV3-1/TRBV3-2|TRBD1
TGTGCCAGCAGCATTGGGGGACAGGGCACAGATACGCAGTATTTT
CASSIGGQGTDTQYF
>TRBJ2-1|NA|12|TRBV2|TRBD2
TGTGCCAGCAGGGCGGGGGGCAATGAGCAGTTCTTC
CASRAGGNEQFF
>TRBJ1-2|NA|13|TRBV19|TRBD1
TGTGCCAGTAACCCGGGACAGGGGTATGGCTACACCTTC
CASNPGQGYGYTF
>TRBJ2-7|NA|13|TRBV11-2|NA
TGTGCCAGCAGCTCCACGGGGTCCTACGAGCAGTACTTC
CASSSTGSYEQYF
>TRBJ2-1|NA|13|TRBV19|NA
TGTGCCAGTAGTCCCTACCTAGAGGGTGAGCAGTTCTTC
CASSPYLEGEQFF
>TRBJ2-2|once|12|TRBV5-1|TRBD2
TGCGCCAGCAGCCGCGGGGGAGGGGAGCTGTTTTTT
CASSRGGGELFF
>TRBJ1-2|few|15|TRBV6-2/TRBV6-3|NA
TGTGCCAGCAGTTACGCCGACAGGTATCGCTGGGGCTACACCTTC
CASSYADRYRWGYTF
>TRBJ1-2|NA|14|TRBV28|NA
TGTGCCAGCAGTTTAGGGGGGGCTGACTATGGCTACACCTTC
CASSLGGADYGYTF
>TRBJ1-6|few|17|TRBV14|NA
TGTGCCAGCAGCCAAGATAGAAGGGGCATCTATAATTCACCCCTCCACTTT
CASSQDRRGIYNSPLHF
>TRBJ2-1|NA|18|TRBV10-3|TRBD2
TGTGCCATCAGTGTGACCCCTAGCGGGACTGCGTCCTACAATGAGCAGTTCTTC
CAISVTPSGTASYNEQFF
>TRBJ2-5|NA|12|TRBV12-3/TRBV12-4|NA
TGTGCCAGCACCGGAACGAGGGAGACCCAGTACTTC
CASTGTRETQYF
>TRBJ2-7|NA|14|TRBV29-1|TRBD1
TGCAGCGCCAAGCCCGGGACAGGGAATGACGAGCAGTACTTC
CSAKPGTGNDEQYF